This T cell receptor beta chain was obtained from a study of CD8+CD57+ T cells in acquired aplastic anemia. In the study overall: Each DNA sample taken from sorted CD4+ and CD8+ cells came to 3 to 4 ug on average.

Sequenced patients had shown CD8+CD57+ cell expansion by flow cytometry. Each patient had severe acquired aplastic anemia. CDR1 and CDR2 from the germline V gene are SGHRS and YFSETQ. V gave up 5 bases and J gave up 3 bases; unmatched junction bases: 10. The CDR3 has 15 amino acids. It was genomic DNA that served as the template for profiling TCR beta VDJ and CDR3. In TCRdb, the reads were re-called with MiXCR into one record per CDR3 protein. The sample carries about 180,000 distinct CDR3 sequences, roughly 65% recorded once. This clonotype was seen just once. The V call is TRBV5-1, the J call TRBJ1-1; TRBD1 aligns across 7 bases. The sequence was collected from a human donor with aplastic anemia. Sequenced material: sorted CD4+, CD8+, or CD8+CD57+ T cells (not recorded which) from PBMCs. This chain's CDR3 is CASRPLTGSDTEAFF. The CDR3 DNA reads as TGCGCCAGCAGACCCTTGACAGGGAGCGACACTGAAGCTTTCTTT.